A selection of T cell receptor beta chains follows, all from one sample in a study of blood T cell repertoires in COVID-19. Some clones are missing from TCRdb's copy, which holds only in-frame ones; the method was immunoSEQ multiplex PCR. This table has 300,000 to 450,000 clones, approximately 88% appearing once. Sequenced material: peripheral blood. The receptors here all came from a woman in her twenties or thirties with COVID-19, enrolled during active disease. CDR3s include the opening cysteine and the closing phenylalanine or tryptophan. Fields, in order: D gene, clone size, V gene, J gene, CDR3 protein, CDR3 DNA. A D gene is named only where the DNA matches it firmly. For some rows the clone size is stated as once, few or many, or as a class when expanded; others skip it.

D: NA
size: NA
V: TRBV1
J: TRBJ1-4
CDR3: CTSSQDIRDREKLFF
DNA: TGCACCAGCAGCCAAGATATCAGGGATCGAGAAAAACTGTTTTTT

D: NA
size: once
V: TRBV7-9
J: TRBJ2-7
CDR3: CASSLADLTYEQYF
DNA: TGTGCCAGCAGCTTGGCAGACTTGACCTACGAGCAGTACTTC

D: TRBD1
size: NA
V: TRBV5-6
J: TRBJ2-3
CDR3: CASSIGTGGPDTQYF
DNA: TGTGCCAGCAGCATAGGGACAGGGGGCCCTGATACGCAGTATTTT

D: NA
size: NA
V: TRBV5-4
J: TRBJ2-3
CDR3: CASSFKGSPDTQYF
DNA: TGTGCCAGCAGCTTTAAGGGGTCTCCAGATACGCAGTATTTT

D: TRBD2
size: NA
V: TRBV19
J: TRBJ2-3
CDR3: CASSPTTTHGLAGGHTQYF
DNA: TGTGCCAGTAGTCCTACGACTACCCACGGACTAGCGGGAGGGCATACGCAGTATTTT

D: TRBD1
size: few
V: TRBV28
J: TRBJ2-7
CDR3: CASSPAGQGAREQYF
DNA: TGTGCCAGCAGCCCCGCGGGACAGGGGGCGCGCGAGCAGTACTTC

D: TRBD1
size: NA
V: TRBV7-9
J: TRBJ1-5
CDR3: CASSLAGTGLQPQHF
DNA: TGTGCCAGCAGCTTAGCGGGGACAGGACTCCAGCCCCAGCATTTT

D: NA
size: NA
V: TRBV18
J: TRBJ1-3
CDR3: CASSPSAGRNSGNTIYF
DNA: TGTGCCAGCTCACCTTCGGCAGGGAGGAACTCTGGAAACACCATATATTTT

D: NA
size: NA
V: TRBV28
J: TRBJ2-4
CDR3: CASSSPGGSTDIQYF
DNA: TGTGCCAGCAGTTCCCCCGGAGGTTCCACGGACATTCAGTACTTC

D: NA
size: NA
V: TRBV18
J: TRBJ2-1
CDR3: CASSPPRDPMLHDEQFF
DNA: TGTGCCAGCTCACCACCGAGGGATCCAATGCTTCACGATGAGCAGTTCTTC

D: TRBD1
size: NA
V: TRBV5-4
J: TRBJ2-3
CDR3: CASSLGDRGTDTQYF
DNA: TGTGCCAGCAGCTTGGGGGACAGGGGCACAGATACGCAGTATTTT

D: NA
size: NA
V: TRBV5-1
J: TRBJ1-4
CDR3: CASRQTGGGEKLFF
DNA: TGCGCCAGCAGACAAACGGGGGGAGGTGAAAAACTGTTTTTT

D: TRBD1
size: NA
V: TRBV7-9
J: TRBJ2-7
CDR3: CASSRPPQGVTYEQYF
DNA: TGTGCCAGCAGCCGCCCCCCACAGGGGGTAACCTACGAGCAGTACTTC

D: NA
size: NA
V: TRBV4-1
J: TRBJ2-7
CDR3: CASSQSSLTGPYEQYF
DNA: TGCGCCAGCAGCCAATCCTCCCTGACAGGCCCCTACGAGCAGTACTTC

D: TRBD2
size: NA
V: TRBV24-1
J: TRBJ2-3
CDR3: CATSDLAGSTQYF
DNA: TGTGCCACCAGTGACCTAGCGGGGTCTACGCAGTATTTT

D: TRBD2
size: NA
V: TRBV5-1
J: TRBJ2-3
CDR3: CASSTMGTSGYTDTQYF
DNA: TGCGCCAGCAGCACTATGGGGACTAGCGGCTACACAGATACGCAGTATTTT

D: NA
size: NA
V: TRBV11-3
J: TRBJ2-3
CDR3: CASSLDLGGRTDTQYF
DNA: TGTGCCAGCAGCTTAGATCTCGGGGGGCGCACAGATACGCAGTATTTT

D: TRBD1
size: NA
V: TRBV4-2
J: TRBJ2-1
CDR3: CASSQDGRGQGAFEQFF
DNA: TGTGCCAGCAGCCAAGATGGGCGGGGACAGGGGGCCTTTGAGCAGTTCTTC

D: TRBD1
size: NA
V: TRBV6-1
J: TRBJ1-4
CDR3: CASSDVGTGVDEKLFF
DNA: TGTGCCAGCAGTGACGTCGGGACAGGGGTTGATGAAAAACTGTTTTTT

D: NA
size: NA
V: TRBV11-3
J: TRBJ2-5
CDR3: CASSPPGWVRETQYF
DNA: TGTGCCAGCAGCCCGCCCGGGTGGGTTAGAGAGACCCAGTACTTC

D: TRBD2
size: NA
V: TRBV27
J: TRBJ2-5
CDR3: CASCNTTSGPFQETQYF
DNA: TGTGCCAGCTGTAATACTACTAGCGGGCCCTTCCAAGAGACCCAGTACTTC

D: NA
size: few
V: TRBV4-3
J: TRBJ1-5
CDR3: CASSQVAADQPQHF
DNA: TGCGCCAGCAGCCAAGTGGCGGCAGATCAGCCCCAGCATTTT

D: NA
size: once
V: TRBV19
J: TRBJ2-1
CDR3: CASSITSGSLHEQFF
DNA: TGTGCCAGTAGTATTACTAGTGGCAGTCTCCATGAGCAGTTCTTC

D: NA
size: NA
V: TRBV28
J: TRBJ2-7
CDR3: CASSSTPSGEQYF
DNA: TGTGCCAGCAGTTCCACCCCTTCGGGCGAGCAGTACTTC

D: TRBD1
size: NA
V: TRBV6-1
J: TRBJ2-2
CDR3: CASSETGETGELFF
DNA: TGTGCCAGCAGTGAAACAGGGGAAACCGGGGAGCTGTTTTTT

D: NA
size: NA
V: TRBV30
J: TRBJ1-2
CDR3: CAWSVHPMRTYGYTF
DNA: TGTGCCTGGAGTGTACACCCGATGCGGACTTATGGCTACACCTTC

D: NA
size: NA
V: TRBV20-1
J: TRBJ2-3
CDR3: CSVRYSDTQYF
DNA: TGCAGTGTCCGGTATTCAGATACGCAGTATTTT

D: TRBD1
size: NA
V: TRBV6-5
J: TRBJ2-7
CDR3: CASSSETGNRGEQYF
DNA: TGTGCCAGCAGTTCCGAGACAGGGAATAGGGGCGAGCAGTACTTC

D: NA
size: NA
V: TRBV28
J: TRBJ2-5
CDR3: CASGPGGRRETQYF
DNA: TGTGCCAGCGGCCCCGGGGGGCGCCGGGAGACCCAGTACTTC